Following are 25 T cell receptor beta chains from one sample sequenced in a study of T cells in Graves' hyperthyroidism and ophthalmopathy. RNA transcripts yielded amplified TCR beta CDR3 regions. HTBI primers were the set used in a first-round RT-PCR of the TCR CDR3. TCRdb reprocessed the multiplex PCR reads with MiXCR, giving one entry per CDR3 protein. The table includes 600,000 to 750,000 distinct CDR3 sequences, 17% detected once. Sequences were obtained from blood. The origin of the receptors is a man aged 45 to 65 with Graves' hyperthyroidism.

This clonotype was seen many times. J is TRBJ1-2 and V is TRBV7-2, with D possibly matching TRBD1 (6 bases). The V end was cut by 2 bases, the J end by 5 bases, with 21 bases between. CDR1 and CDR2 (germline): SGHTA, FQGNSA. This CDR3 region has 17 residues. CDR3 residues: CASSLFRGGGLSYGYTF. CDR3 DNA: TGTGCCAGCAGCTTATTTAGGGGGGGGGGGCTGAGTTATGGCTACACCTTC. The full variable domain, completed using reference TRBV7-2 and TRBJ1-2, is GAGVSQSPSNKVTEKGKDVELRCDPISGHTALYWYRQSLGQGLEFLIYFQGNSAPDKSGLPSDRFSAERTGGSVSTLTIQRTQQEDSAVYLCASSLFRGGGLSYGYTFGSGTRLTVV.

This clonotype occurred a few times. The genes are TRBV3-1 and TRBJ2-1; D may be TRBD2 (6 bases). Looked up from germline, CDR1 is LGHDT and CDR2 is YNNKEL (reference sequence). This CDR3 region has 16 residues. V dropped 0 bases and J dropped 5 bases, with 14 bases sitting between them. CDR3 DNA: TGTGCCAGCAGCCAAGATAAGATCTCGGGGGACAATGAGCAGTTCTTC. This gives the protein CASSQDKISGDNEQFF.

This clonotype was observed at least ten times. The V call is TRBV3-1, the J call TRBJ2-5; a possible D gene is TRBD2 (5 bases). The CDR3 consists of 16 residues. The germline V and J ends were trimmed by 0 bases and 3 bases, with 14 bases remaining between them. Germline V lookup: CDR1 LGHDT, CDR2 YNNKEL (reference sequence). DNA of the CDR3: TGTGCCAGCAGCCAAGAAGTACCCGTGAGGGAAGAGACCCAGTACTTC. This sequence encodes CASSQEVPVREETQYF.

The chain couples TRBV19 to TRBJ2-1, with D tentatively TRBD1 or TRBD2 (5 bases each). The CDR3 runs to 15 residues. Trimming cost V 7 bases and J 0 bases, with 13 bases left between them. Germline lookup yields CDR1 LNHDA and CDR2 SQIVND (reference sequence). The CDR3 is CASTFRGSSYNEQFF. CDR3 in DNA: TGTGCCAGTACTTTCCGGGGCAGCTCCTACAATGAGCAGTTCTTC.

The rearrangement links TRBV5-1 to TRBJ2-1, with a weak D call TRBD2 (6 bases). Trimming cost V 0 bases and J 2 bases, with 12 bases left between them. The length of the CDR3 is 16 residues. Germline V lookup: CDR1 SGHRS, CDR2 YFSETQ. Written as DNA, the CDR3 is TGCGCCAGCAGCTTGGGTGTCGGGGGAACCTACAATGAGCAGTTCTTC. It specifies CASSLGVGGTYNEQFF.

This clonotype was picked up a small number of times. V is TRBV19 and J is TRBJ2-1; D unresolved. Germline-derived CDR1 and CDR2 are LNHDA and SQIVND (reference sequence). The CDR3 is made up of 17 amino acids. The V end lost 5 bases, the J end lost 4 bases, and 21 bases lay between the germline ends. CDR3 amino acids: CASSPSRVVWGYNEQFF. CDR3 coding DNA: TGTGCCAGTAGTCCCTCAAGGGTGGTTTGGGGATACAATGAGCAGTTCTTC. Filled out from reference TRBV19 and TRBJ2-1, the complete variable domain reads DGGITQSPKYLFRKEGQNVTLSCEQNLNHDAMYWYRQDPGQGLRLIYYSQIVNDFQKGDIAEGYSVSREKKESFPLTVTSAQKNPTAFYLCASSPSRVVWGYNEQFFGPGTRLTVL.

The chain carries TRBV9 and TRBJ1-6; maybe TRBD1 (5 bases). The V end lost 6 bases, the J end lost 7 bases, and 20 bases lay between the germline ends. Germline CDR1 and CDR2: SGDLS and YYNGEE. This CDR3 comprises 16 residues. CDR3 bases: TGTGCCAGCAACGGGCCGCCCGGGACCGCGAATTCACCCCTCCACTTT. Translated, it gives CASNGPPGTANSPLHF.

Only a few counts were recorded for this clonotype. The chain carries TRBV15 and TRBJ2-1; D could derive from TRBD1 or TRBD2 (6 bases each). The CDR3 sequence is 15 residues long. The ends were cut back, 0 bases at V and 3 bases at J, with 9 bases in the middle. The germline V gene has CDR1 LNHNV and CDR2 YYDKDF (reference sequence). CDR3 coding DNA: TGTGCCACCAGCAGAGATGGGGGGCTCTACAATGAGCAGTTCTTC. It is translated as CATSRDGGLYNEQFF. The whole variable domain, remainder taken from reference TRBV15 and TRBJ2-1, is DAMVIQNPRYQVTQFGKPVTLSCSQTLNHNVMYWYQQKSSQAPKLLFHYYDKDFNNEADTPDNFQSRRPNTSFCFLDIRSPGLGDTAMYLCATSRDGGLYNEQFFGPGTRLTVL.

V gene TRBV2 combines with J gene TRBJ2-7; 8 bases align to TRBD2. The CDR3 is 17 amino acids. Germline values: CDR1 SNHLY, CDR2 FYNNEI. The trim removed 2 bases at V and 0 bases at J, leaving 9 bases unmatched. The CDR3 loop is CASSELLRGELSYEQYF. In DNA form, the CDR3 reads TGTGCCAGCAGTGAATTGTTGCGGGGGGAACTCTCCTACGAGCAGTACTTC. The whole variable domain, remainder taken from reference TRBV2 and TRBJ2-7, is EPEVTQTPSHQVTQMGQEVILRCVPISNHLYFYWYRQILGQKVEFLVSFYNNEISEKSEIFDDQFSVERPDGSNFTLKIRSTKLEDSAMYFCASSELLRGELSYEQYFGPGTRLTVT.

This clonotype was seen only once. J is TRBJ1-1 and V is TRBV5-1; D perhaps matches TRBD1 (6 bases). Trimming stripped 4 bases from V and 5 bases from J, with 18 bases between. This CDR3 comprises 15 residues. Germline lookup yields CDR1 SGHRS and CDR2 YFSETQ. The CDR3, as DNA: TGCGCCAGCAGCGGGGGGCAGGGCGGAGCAACTGAAGCTTTCTTT. Its translation: CASSGGQGGATEAFF.

Worth noting for this clonotype: A much larger clonotype is one base distant, so this may be a read error. The rearrangement uses TRBV27 and TRBJ1-6; 10 bases are shared with TRBD1. The CDR3 extends over 15 amino acids. Germline loops: CDR1 MNHEY, CDR2 SMNVEV (reference sequence). In DNA, the CDR3 is TGTGCCAGCAGTTTATCGACAGGGGGCAATTTACCCCTCCACTTT. Amino acids: CASSLSTGGNLPLHF.

CDR3 bases: TGTGCCAGCAGCTTGATGGACAGGGGCGGGCAGGAGACCCAGTACTTC. Amino acids: CASSLMDRGGQETQYF. The chain uses TRBV12-3 or TRBV12-4 and TRBJ2-5, with 9 bases aligning to TRBD1. This CDR3 is built from 16 residues. V lost 6 bases and J lost 5; bases outside the gene matches: 13.

This clonotype has at least ten counts. This chain connects TRBV6-1 to TRBJ1-5; D is perhaps TRBD1 (6 bases). V was shortened by 4 bases and J by 4 bases, with 11 bases between the two germline ends. Per germline, CDR1 MNHNS and CDR2 SASEGT. The CDR3 runs to 14 residues. The CDR3 here is CASSVQGLNQPQHF. The CDR3 DNA reads TGTGCCAGCAGTGTACAGGGATTGAATCAGCCCCAGCATTTT.

A word on this clonotype: This could be a read error, since a much larger clone is one nucleotide away. The chain recombines TRBV10-3 with TRBJ1-1, with 10 bases matching TRBD1. V was clipped by 6 bases and J by 0 bases; unmatched bases: 4. Germline V CDR1 and CDR2: ENHRY, SYGVKD. The CDR3 is 15 residues long. The CDR3 reads CAISGTGALNTEAFF. Here the CDR3 DNA reads TGTGCCATCAGCGGGACAGGGGCCTTGAACACTGAAGCTTTCTTT.

This clonotype showed up many times. This chain uses TRBV10-3 with TRBJ1-1; 11 nucleotides align to TRBD1. The CDR3 extends over 17 amino acids. Germline CDR1 and CDR2: ENHRY and SYGVKD. V gave up 6 bases and J gave up 1 base; unmatched junction bases: 10. The CDR3 sequence: CAISKGQGAYPNTEAFF. In nucleotides, the CDR3 is TGTGCCATCAGCAAAGGACAGGGGGCTTACCCGAACACTGAAGCTTTCTTT.

Comments on this clonotype: A clone one base away is much larger, so this may be a read error. V usage is TRBV18 and J usage is TRBJ2-1; D might be TRBD1 or TRBD2, each matching 5 bases. Trimming left V 3 bases short and J 4 bases short, with 13 bases between. Germline V gives CDR1 KGHSH, CDR2 LQKENI. The CDR3 covers 15 residues. The CDR3 nucleotides are TGTGCCAGCTCACCGCAATCGGGACCTTACAATGAGCAGTTCTTC. Translating it yields CASSPQSGPYNEQFF. The full variable domain, in which reference TRBV18 and TRBJ2-1 provide the parts outside the CDR3, is NAGVMQNPRHLVRRRGQEARLRCSPMKGHSHVYWYRQLPEEGLKFMVYLQKENIIDESGMPKERFSAEFPKEGPSILRIQQVVRGDSAAYFCASSPQSGPYNEQFFGPGTRLTVL.

This chain joins TRBV19 and TRBJ2-6; D not certain. The V gene lost 1 base and the J gene lost 1 base, with 5 bases spanning the gap. The CDR3 runs 15 residues. Looked up from germline, CDR1 is LNHDA and CDR2 is SQIVND (reference sequence). The CDR3 nucleotides read TGTGCCAGTAGTATAGGAGAGTCTGGGGCCAACGTCCTGACTTTC. Protein: CASSIGESGANVLTF.

This clonotype was counted a few times. V and J are TRBV6-1 and TRBJ2-3; possible D gene TRBD1, 5 bases. V lost 6 bases, J lost 6 bases, and 13 bases lay in between. CDR1 MNHNS and CDR2 SASEGT come from the germline V gene. This CDR3 region has 13 residues. The CDR3 loop reads CASRNYRTDTQYF. The CDR3 bases are TGTGCCAGCAGAAACTACAGGACCGATACGCAGTATTTT.

V gene TRBV7-8 combines with J gene TRBJ2-3, with 10 nucleotides matching TRBD2. V shed 5 bases and J 12 bases; nucleotides not matched to a gene: 8. This CDR3 has 13 amino acids. Germline V lookup: CDR1 SGHVS, CDR2 FQNEAQ. The CDR3 here is CASSLTTSGIQYF. The CDR3, as DNA: TGTGCCAGCAGCCTTACAACTAGCGGGATCCAGTATTTT. Together with reference TRBV7-8 and TRBJ2-3, the CDR3 gives the full variable domain: GAGVSQSPRYKVAKRGQDVALRCDPISGHVSLFWYQQALGQGPEFLTYFQNEAQLDKSGLPSDRFFAERPEGSVSTLKIQRTQQEDSAVYLCASSLTTSGIQYFGPGTRLTVL.

This clonotype was picked up a small number of times. The chain combines TRBV9 with TRBJ2-1; perhaps D is TRBD1 or TRBD2 (5 bases each). V was clipped by 3 bases and J by 7 bases, with 23 bases between them. Germline CDR1 SGDLS, CDR2 YYNGEE. The CDR3 spans 17 residues. CDR3 sequence: CASSDAEGSSVGNEQFF. CDR3 in DNA: TGTGCCAGCAGCGATGCTGAGGGGAGCTCGGTGGGTAATGAGCAGTTCTTC.

As regards this clonotype: An end of the junction differs from the germline gene, which may be a read error. The rearrangement links TRBV5-5 to TRBJ2-3; no definite D call. Germline V gene lookup returns CDR1 SGHKS and CDR2 YYEKEE (reference sequence). The CDR3 contains 16 residues. CDR3 amino acids: CASGLDGRSLGDTQYF. The CDR3 nucleotides read TGTGCCAGCGGCTTGGATGGCCGCTCCTTAGGAGATACGCAGTATTTT.

CDR3 region: CSVGRDRGTGEQYF. Here the CDR3 DNA reads TGCAGCGTGGGCCGGGACAGGGGAACGGGTGAGCAGTACTTC. The chain couples TRBV29-1 to TRBJ2-7, with 10 bases matching TRBD1. The CDR3 is made up of 14 amino acids. J lost 7 bases, V lost 6 bases, and 12 bases had no gene match. Germline lookup yields CDR1 SQVTM and CDR2 ANQGSEA.

This clonotype was seen repeatedly, ten times or more. The J gene is TRBJ2-4, the V gene TRBV7-2; TRBD2 is a possible D gene (6 bases). V was pared by 0 bases and J by 0 bases, with 9 bases between. CDR3 length: 16 residues. Germline lookup yields CDR1 SGHTA and CDR2 FQGNSA. CDR3 sequence (DNA): TGTGCCAGCAGCTTAGCACGGGGGATAGCCAAAAACATTCAGTACTTC. Encoded protein: CASSLARGIAKNIQYF.

This clonotype was recorded many times. V is TRBV3-1 and J is TRBJ1-1, with D maybe TRBD1 (5 bases). There are 12 residues in the CDR3. The V and J ends lost 6 bases and 4 bases respectively, with 9 bases between them. Germline CDR1 and CDR2: LGHDT and YNNKEL (reference sequence). The CDR3 nucleotides are TGTGCCAGCAGTCATGGGGGCACTGAAGCTTTCTTT. Translating it yields CASSHGGTEAFF.

This clonotype appeared many times. Here the CDR3 DNA reads TGTGCTAGTGGTTCCCTCGGGACACGGTCATTCAATCTCTATGGCTACACCTTC. As protein: CASGSLGTRSFNLYGYTF. The chain links TRBV12-5 to TRBJ1-2; D may be TRBD1 (6 bases). Germline lookup yields CDR1 LGHNT and CDR2 FRNRAP. V dropped 4 bases and J dropped 4 bases, with 25 bases sitting between them. This CDR3 spans 18 amino acids.